These 25 T cell receptor beta chains came from one sample sequenced in a study of cytomegalovirus exposure and HLA in healthy donors. Researchers ran the PCR with 60 Vbeta and 13 Jbeta primers. This table comes from immunoSEQ multiplex PCR, and its TCRdb copy is limited to in-frame clones, with some not included. The sample contains 130,000 to 150,000 clones, 70% to 85% of which appear only once. Input material: PBMCs. These receptors all come from a woman aged 45-65 years in good health and CMV-seropositive.

This chain links TRBV4-1 with TRBJ2-2; 8 bases line up with TRBD1. The CDR3 runs to 14 residues. The germline CDR1 and CDR2 sequences are MGHRA and YSYEKL. Trimming took 6 bases from V and 4 from J; bases not matched to a gene: 4. CDR3 in amino acids: CASRRDRGTGELFF. CDR3 bases: TGCGCCAGCAGACGAGACAGGGGCACCGGGGAGCTGTTTTTT.

The J gene is TRBJ1-2, the V gene TRBV6-5, with TRBD1 identical over 9 bases. The length of the CDR3 is 13 residues. V shed 6 bases and J 8 bases; nucleotides not matched to a gene: 7. The germline V gene encodes CDR1 MNHEY and CDR2 SVGAGI. CDR3 loop: CASRQTGGGGYTF. CDR3 nucleotide sequence: TGTGCCAGCAGGCAAACAGGGGGCGGAGGCTACACCTTC.

V and J are TRBV20-1 and TRBJ1-2; D might be TRBD1 (6 bases). This CDR3 has 11 amino acids. Germline CDR1 DFQATT, CDR2 SNEGSKA (reference sequence). Trimming took off 6 bases at V and 8 bases at J, with 13 bases between the two ends. This CDR3 is CSASKGGGYTF. The CDR3 nucleotides are TGCAGTGCCTCTAAGGGGGGGGGCTACACCTTC.

Turning to this clone: In the same sample, other DNA sequences code for this CDR3. The chain recombines TRBV5-1 with TRBJ2-2; 7 nucleotides align to TRBD1. This CDR3 has 15 residues. The V gene's germline CDR1 is SGHRS and CDR2 YFSETQ. V lost 4 bases and J lost 4; bases outside the gene matches: 7. CDR3 DNA: TGCGCCAGCAGCCAGACAGGGTTGGGCACCGGGGAGCTGTTTTTT. This codes for CASSQTGLGTGELFF.

The V call is TRBV6-1, the J call TRBJ2-1; D is possibly TRBD1 (6 bases). This CDR3 spans 15 amino acids. CDR1 MNHNS and CDR2 SASEGT come from the germline V gene. V gave up 6 bases and J gave up 0 bases, with 12 bases separating them. The CDR3 DNA sequence: TGTGCCAGCAGATTCACAGGGAGCTCCTACAATGAGCAGTTCTTC. Protein: CASRFTGSSYNEQFF.

The genes are TRBV30 and TRBJ1-5; D not resolved. Trimming shortened V by 2 bases and J by 4 bases, and 6 bases separated the two germline ends. Per germline, CDR1 GTSNPN and CDR2 SVGIG (reference sequence). The CDR3 totals 12 residues. The CDR3 DNA follows: TGTGCCTGGAGTTCCCAGAATCAGCCCCAGCATTTT. Translation gives CAWSSQNQPQHF.

The rearrangement joins TRBV18 to TRBJ2-7; D call uncertain. Germline V gene data show CDR1 as KGHSH and CDR2 as LQKENI. Trimming removed 0 bases at V and 2 bases at J, with 8 bases between. The CDR3 contains 14 residues. CDR3 loop: CASSPPLLTYEQYF. The CDR3 region has the DNA TGTGCCAGCTCACCACCTCTCCTTACCTACGAGCAGTACTTC.

The rearrangement uses TRBV5-1 and TRBJ1-2, with TRBD1 matching over 7 bases. This CDR3 spans 15 amino acids. Germline CDR1 SGHRS, CDR2 YFSETQ. The ends lost 4 bases at V and 0 bases at J; junction bases unmatched: 6. The CDR3 protein is CASSLDRDSNYGYTF. In nucleotides, the CDR3 is TGCGCCAGCAGCCTCGACAGGGACTCTAACTATGGCTACACCTTC.

The genes are TRBV7-2 and TRBJ1-5; D is unresolved. V was clipped by 1 base and J by 5 bases, with 21 bases between them. CDR1 is SGHTA and CDR2 is FQGNSA in the germline V gene. The CDR3 spans 18 residues. The DNA of the CDR3 is TGTGCCAGCAGCTTAGGGGGATTATCGGAGGCGGAAGATCAGCCCCAGCATTTT. Translating gives CASSLGGLSEAEDQPQHF.

The J gene is TRBJ2-7, the V gene TRBV18, with unresolved D. The CDR3 has 13 amino acids. Per germline, CDR1 KGHSH and CDR2 LQKENI. V lost 8 bases to trimming and J lost 3 bases, with 14 bases between them. The CDR3 DNA sequence: TGTGCCAGCACCGTCTCTACCCGCTACGAGCAGTACTTC. Protein product: CASTVSTRYEQYF.

The chain carries TRBV18 and TRBJ2-5; D gene uncertain. Germline V gene data show CDR1 as KGHSH and CDR2 as LQKENI. The CDR3 is made up of 15 amino acids. Trimming took off 0 bases at V and 5 bases at J, with 13 bases between the two ends. For the CDR3, the DNA is TGTGCCAGCTCACCACCCAGCGCTTATCGGGAGACCCAGTACTTC. Protein product: CASSPPSAYRETQYF. The complete variable domain, with remaining parts taken from reference TRBV18 and TRBJ2-5, reads NAGVMQNPRHLVRRRGQEARLRCSPMKGHSHVYWYRQLPEEGLKFMVYLQKENIIDESGMPKERFSAEFPKEGPSILRIQQVVRGDSAAYFCASSPPSAYRETQYFGPGTRLLVL.

In DNA, the CDR3 is TGCGCCAGCAGCTCTTCGTCGTCCGGGGAGACCCAGTACTTC. Residues: CASSSSSSGETQYF. The chain couples TRBV5-1 to TRBJ2-5; D is ambiguous. The CDR3 loop spans 14 amino acids. Germline CDR1 is SGHRS and CDR2 is YFSETQ. Trimming removed 3 bases at V and 5 bases at J, with 14 bases between.

The chain uses TRBV11-3 and TRBJ1-3, with TRBD1 as a possible D gene (5 bases). Germline CDR1 reads SGHNT; CDR2 reads YENEEA. This CDR3 contains 15 residues. Trimming shortened V by 0 bases and J by 4 bases, and 10 bases separated the two germline ends. The CDR3 loop is CASSLDSGSGNTIYF. The CDR3 DNA reads TGTGCCAGCAGCTTAGATTCAGGGTCCGGAAACACCATATATTTT.

V gene TRBV21-1 combines with J gene TRBJ1-1; TRBD1 is the table's D call and was not checked against the DNA. TRBV21-1 is termed a pseudogene. The CDR3 contains 18 residues. CDR3 sequence: CASSKKGGWTGSSTEAFF. For the CDR3, the DNA is TGTGCCAGCAGCAAAAAGGGTGGTTGGACAGGGAGCAGCACTGAAGCTTTCTTT.

This chain uses TRBV5-1 with TRBJ2-7, with 12 bases aligning to TRBD1. This CDR3 has 17 amino acids. Germline CDR1 SGHRS, CDR2 YFSETQ. Trimming cost V 4 bases and J 2 bases; bases outside gene matches: 10. The CDR3 nucleotides are TGCGCCAGCAGCATCGGGACAGGGGGCCCCAAAGCCTACGAGCAGTACTTC. It translates to CASSIGTGGPKAYEQYF.

The chain employs TRBV20-1 and TRBJ1-1; possible D gene TRBD1, 5 bases. Germline CDR1 and CDR2: DFQATT and SNEGSKA (reference sequence). The CDR3 has 11 amino acids. V dropped 7 bases and J dropped 7 bases, with 13 bases sitting between them. CDR3 coding DNA: TGCAGTGTAAGGGGCCCGAATGAAGCTTTCTTT. This translates into CSVRGPNEAFF.

V is TRBV9 and J is TRBJ1-6; 7 nucleotides match TRBD1. The CDR3 is 15 residues long. The J segment lost 8 bases and the V segment lost 4 bases, leaving 9 bases of the junction unmatched. Germline assignment: CDR1 SGDLS and CDR2 YYNGEE. CDR3 sequence (DNA): TGTGCCAGCAGCCCCGACAGGGAAGTACATTCACCCCTCCACTTT. Its translation is CASSPDREVHSPLHF. Together with reference TRBV9 and TRBJ1-6, the CDR3 gives the full variable domain: DSGVTQTPKHLITATGQRVTLRCSPRSGDLSVYWYQQSLDQGLQFLIQYYNGEERAKGNILERFSAQQFPDLHSELNLSSLELGDSALYFCASSPDREVHSPLHFGNGTRLTVT.

The chain employs TRBV15 and TRBJ2-5, with 8 bases matching TRBD2. V dropped 5 bases and J dropped 2; count of bases not matched to a gene: 7. The CDR3 sequence is 15 residues long. Germline CDR1 and CDR2: LNHNV and YYDKDF (reference sequence). CDR3 DNA: TGTGCCACCAGCGTAACCGGGAGGGAACAAGAGACCCAGTACTTC. It yields the protein CATSVTGREQETQYF.

The V gene is TRBV7-6, the J gene TRBJ2-5; D gene unclear. This CDR3 is built from 16 residues. Germline values: CDR1 SGHVS, CDR2 FNYEAQ. Trimming removed 1 base from V and 2 bases from J, with 14 bases in between. For the CDR3, the DNA is TGTGCCAGCAGCTTAGGGGTACTCCAGACTCAAGAGACCCAGTACTTC. It encodes CASSLGVLQTQETQYF. Variable domain in full (rest from reference TRBV7-6 and TRBJ2-5): GAGVSQSPRYKVTKRGQDVALRCDPISGHVSLYWYRQALGQGPEFLTYFNYEAQQDKSGLPNDRFSAERPEGSISTLTIQRTEQRDSAMYRCASSLGVLQTQETQYFGPGTRLLVL.

This chain uses TRBV28 with TRBJ1-5; TRBD1 is a possible D gene (6 bases). V was shortened by 4 bases and J by 0 bases, with 19 bases between the two germline ends. The CDR3 has 18 residues. Germline CDR1 MDHEN, CDR2 SYDVKM. This CDR3 reads CASSSGQHLIHSNQPQHF. DNA for the CDR3: TGTGCCAGCAGTTCCGGACAGCACTTAATTCATAGCAATCAGCCCCAGCATTTT.

This chain uses TRBV29-1 with TRBJ2-3, with a weak D call TRBD1 (6 bases). The ends were cut back, 8 bases at V and 4 bases at J, with 19 bases in the middle. This CDR3 is 14 amino acids long. From germline, CDR1 is SQVTM and CDR2 ANQGSEA. CDR3 residues: CSLRQGNAADTQYF. CDR3 nucleotide sequence: TGCAGCCTCAGGCAGGGGAACGCAGCAGATACGCAGTATTTT.

V usage is TRBV9 and J usage is TRBJ2-2, with TRBD1 identical over 7 bases. This CDR3 region has 14 residues. Losses at the gene ends were 3 bases for V and 6 bases for J; bases not matched to a gene: 5. Per the germline V gene, CDR1 is SGDLS and CDR2 is YYNGEE. This CDR3 is CASSADRVSGELFF. The DNA for the CDR3 is TGTGCCAGCAGCGCAGACAGGGTTTCCGGGGAGCTGTTTTTT. The variable domain in full, completed from reference TRBV9 and TRBJ2-2, reads DSGVTQTPKHLITATGQRVTLRCSPRSGDLSVYWYQQSLDQGLQFLIQYYNGEERAKGNILERFSAQQFPDLHSELNLSSLELGDSALYFCASSADRVSGELFFGEGSRLTVL.

The CDR3 region has the DNA TGTGCCAGCAGCCGTAACGCTCGGAATCAGCCCCAGCATTTT. This encodes CASSRNARNQPQHF. The V and J genes are TRBV6-5 and TRBJ1-5; D unclear. Germline CDR1 and CDR2: MNHEY and SVGAGI. The CDR3 sequence is 14 residues long. The V gene lost 6 bases and the J gene lost 4 bases, with 13 bases spanning the gap.

The gene calls are TRBV6-1 and TRBJ2-7; possible D gene TRBD2, 5 bases. There are 14 residues in the CDR3. V was shortened by 5 bases and J by 3 bases, with 14 bases between the two germline ends. Germline lookup yields CDR1 MNHNS and CDR2 SASEGT. The CDR3 DNA sequence: TGTGCCAGCAGTATGGCCCCCCGGGGCTACGAGCAGTACTTC. Its translation is CASSMAPRGYEQYF.

The genes are TRBV11-3 and TRBJ2-1, with TRBD2 identical over 8 bases. The CDR3 has 15 residues. Losses at the gene ends were 1 base for V and 5 bases for J; bases not matched to a gene: 4. The germline V gene has CDR1 SGHNT and CDR2 YENEEA. DNA of the CDR3: TGTGCCAGCAGCTTAGGGACTAGCCTAAACAATGAGCAGTTCTTC. Amino acid sequence: CASSLGTSLNNEQFF.